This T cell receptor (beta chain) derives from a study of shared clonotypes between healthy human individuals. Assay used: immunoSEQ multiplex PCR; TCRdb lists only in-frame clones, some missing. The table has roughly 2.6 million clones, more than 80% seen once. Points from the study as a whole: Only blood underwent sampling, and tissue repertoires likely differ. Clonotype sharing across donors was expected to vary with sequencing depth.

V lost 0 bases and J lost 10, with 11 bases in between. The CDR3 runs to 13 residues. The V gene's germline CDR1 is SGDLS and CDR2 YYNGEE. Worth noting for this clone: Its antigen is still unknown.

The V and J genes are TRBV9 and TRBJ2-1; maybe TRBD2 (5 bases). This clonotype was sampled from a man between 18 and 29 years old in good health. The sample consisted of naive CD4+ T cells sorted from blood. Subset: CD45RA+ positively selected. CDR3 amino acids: CASSVDSWREQFF. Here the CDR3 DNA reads TGTGCCAGCAGCGTAGACTCTTGGAGGGAGCAGTTCTTC.